These T cell receptor beta chains were read from a single sample in a study of Graves' ophthalmopathy and Graves' hyperthyroidism. TCRdb independently ran MiXCR on the multiplex PCR reads; one entry per CDR3 protein. The table has approximately 410,000 distinct CDR3 sequences, 15% seen once. The source material was peripheral blood. These receptors were taken from a young woman with stable Graves' hyperthyroidism. Each CDR3 is given with its conserved first and last residue. A D gene is named only where the DNA matches it firmly. Not all rows give a size; the values are once, few, many and, for expanded clones, a class.

cdr3_nt cdr3_aa clone_size j_call d_call v_call cdr3_length
TGTGCCAGCAGTTACGATCTAGCGGGGGCCTTCTCCTACGAGCAGTACTTC CASSYDLAGAFSYEQYF - TRBJ2-7 TRBD2 TRBV6-5 17
TGTGCCAGCAGTGAAGCTGTGAATGGTGGCTACACCTTC CASSEAVNGGYTF - TRBJ1-2 - TRBV6-1 13
TGTGCCAGCAGCTTAACGAGACAGCAAGAGACCCAGTACTTC CASSLTRQQETQYF many TRBJ2-5 - TRBV7-2 14
TGTGCCAGCATGGTTAGCGGGGGCTCCCACGAGCAGTACTTC CASMVSGGSHEQYF many TRBJ2-7 TRBD2 TRBV6-1 14
TGTGCCAGCTCACCACTACAGGGTGGCCCGCGCTATGGCTACACCTTC CASSPLQGGPRYGYTF few TRBJ1-2 - TRBV18 16
TGTGCCAGCAGCTTAGGAGCAGCAACTGAAGCTTTCTTT CASSLGAATEAFF many TRBJ1-1 - TRBV7-8 13
TGTGCCACCAGTGATTTGCTGGGGACCCAGTACTTC CATSDLLGTQYF many TRBJ2-5 - TRBV24-1 12
TGTGCCAGCAGTTACTCGACGGGAACTGAAGCTTTCTTT CASSYSTGTEAFF many TRBJ1-1 - TRBV6-5 13
TGTGCCAGCAGCCCTACGAGGTCTCACTTTACCGATAGCAATCAGCCCCAGCATTTT CASSPTRSHFTDSNQPQHF many TRBJ1-5 - TRBV28 19
TGTGCCAGCGCCCCGGTATATAGCAATCAGCCCCAGCATTTT CASAPVYSNQPQHF many TRBJ1-5 - TRBV27 14
TGTGCCAGCTCACCGGACGATAAGGTCTACAATGAGCAGTTCTTC CASSPDDKVYNEQFF - TRBJ2-1 - TRBV18 15
TGTGCCAGCAGTTACTCGTCAGGGTTGGGTTCACCCCTCCACTTT CASSYSSGLGSPLHF many TRBJ1-6 - TRBV6-5 15
TGTGCCAGCAGCCCCTTGTGGGAGCAGTACTTC CASSPLWEQYF many TRBJ2-7 - TRBV6-5 11
TGTGCCAGCAGTGTCCCCGCCGGGACAGGGTATGGCTACACCTTC CASSVPAGTGYGYTF many TRBJ1-2 TRBD1 TRBV25-1 15
TGTGCCAGCAGCTCTCACTGGACTAGCGGGTCGGCTGCCCTCGAGCAGTACTTC CASSSHWTSGSAALEQYF many TRBJ2-7 TRBD2 TRBV6-2/TRBV6-3 18
TGTGCCAGCTCACCAGGGACGGGACAACATTCACTCCTCCACTTT CASSPGTGQHSLLHF - TRBJ1-6 - TRBV18 15
TGTGCCAGCAGTTATAATTGGGACGGAGGCTACACCTTC CASSYNWDGGYTF many TRBJ1-2 - TRBV6-2/TRBV6-3 13